This record covers a single TCR beta chain. Which antigen it targets is not known. No much larger clone is present one base from it, and per-base qualities are unavailable. CDR1 and CDR2 were assigned from the germline V gene as SNHLY and FYNNEI. Trimming takes 3 bases from V and 4 bases from J, and the germline ends sit 9 bases apart. The CDR3 has 13 amino acids, counting the end cysteine and phenylalanine. Only the CDR3 portion is preserved as DNA: 39 bases, with reading frame beginning at the first base. This record belongs to a study of identical twins listed by TCRdb under 2016. A note on the overall study: The study deep-sequenced TCR alpha and beta repertoires from monozygotic twins, unrelated adults of various ages and cord blood to test whether fetal clonotypes persist. To rule out contamination, replicate twin experiments were performed at different times with different library preparation protocols. The investigation overall reported the following: Because the same donors could not be followed over many years, the conclusions relied on cross-sectional statistical analysis. Excess twin sharing in beta out-of-frame sequences was weaker because fewer shared sequences lowered the signal-to-noise ratio. Abundant cord blood beta clonotypes had fewer insertions, young adult naive repertoires showed a similar but weaker trend, and memory repertoires showed no such trend. Compared with coincidental sharing between unrelated individuals, out-of-frame TCR alpha sequences shared between twins had an excess of sequences with low generation probability. Invariant T cells such as MAIT and iNKT could partly confound zero-insertion analyses, although diverse VJ usage argued against such confounding for most clonotypes. In monozygotic twins, out-of-frame TCR alpha sharing was systematically underestimated by recombination models, although the models agreed with sharing between unrelated individuals.

Library construction relied on 5' RACE. The run used an Illumina HiSeq 2000. Template switching introduced a universal primer binding site; the final cDNA contained a unique molecular identifier, enabling accurate counting of TCR cDNA molecules. Specific primers in the conserved constant-segment region were used to synthesize first-strand cDNA for the TCR alpha and beta chains. To control for contamination, every cDNA library carried two barcodes: a SMART-Mk sample barcode plus Illumina barcodes. Two successive PCR steps introduced TruSeq adapter sequences along with Illumina sample barcodes. Sequencing of the TCR alpha and beta cDNA libraries was done on the Illumina HiSeq platform using custom primers. The source study handled its data this way. MiGEC processed the raw reads to extract unique molecular identifiers, while MiXCR was used to determine the CDR3 positions. Recombination models were inferred per individual with the repgenHMM and IGoR tools using an EM algorithm. The analysis of shared clonotypes was done with the tcR package in R, with sharing normalized by the product of cloneset sizes. To study raw recombination free of thymic and clonal selection effects, out-of-frame nonproductive sequences were analyzed. The raw public reads went through TCRdb reprocessing: fastp at Q25, MiXCR clone calling, in-frame beta chains kept. Under each unique CDR3 protein, matching rows form one entry showing the most common genes and DNA. For this entry, the V and J calls and clone size follow TCRdb and not the study's own pipeline. The sample has fewer than 350,000 distinct CDR3 sequences on record, less than 9% of them singletons. The ten largest clones add up to 2.1% of the sample.

Only healthy Caucasian donors were included. Three pairs of female monozygotic twins, all aged roughly 18 to 29 years, were included in the twin cohort. Using Miltenyi CD45RO+ enrichment and human naive T-cell isolation kits, memory (CD45RO+) and naive T cells were isolated from PBMC. These same data were also listed under a study on yellow fever vaccine responses in identical twins. As the second publication notes: According to the authors, in identical twins the way T cells responded to vaccination appeared partly convergent and partly personalized. In the study, vaccine-responding T cell clones were precisely tracked in identical twins.

The receptor was isolated from a woman under 30 in good health. The sequence joins TRBV2 to TRBJ2-5; the D segment could be TRBD1, given 5 matching bases. Sequences were obtained from memory (CD45RO+) T cells sorted from blood. In light of the paper, this sample's cell subset or site label describes: CD45RO+ enriched T cells. The DNA sequence follows: TGTGCCAGCAGTGAGGGGCGTATAGAGACCCAGTACTTC. This is translated as CASSEGRIETQYF. The CDR3 plus the reference TRBV2 and TRBJ2-5 genes for the other parts give the full variable domain: EPEVTQTPSHQVTQMGQEVILRCVPISNHLYFYWYRQILGQKVEFLVSFYNNEISEKSEIFDDQFSVERPDGSNFTLKIRSTKLEDSAMYFCASSEGRIETQYFGPGTRLLVL.